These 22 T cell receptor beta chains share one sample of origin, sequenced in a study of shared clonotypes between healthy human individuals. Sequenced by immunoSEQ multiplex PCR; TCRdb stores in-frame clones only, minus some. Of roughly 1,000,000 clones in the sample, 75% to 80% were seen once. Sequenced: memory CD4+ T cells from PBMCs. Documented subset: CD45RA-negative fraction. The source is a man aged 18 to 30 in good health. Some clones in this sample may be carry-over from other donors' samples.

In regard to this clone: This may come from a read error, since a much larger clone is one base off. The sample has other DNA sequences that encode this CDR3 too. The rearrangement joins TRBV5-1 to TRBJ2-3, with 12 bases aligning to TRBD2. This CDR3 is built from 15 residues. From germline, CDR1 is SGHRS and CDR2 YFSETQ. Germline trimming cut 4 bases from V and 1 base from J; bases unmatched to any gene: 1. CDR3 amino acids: CASSRLAGGTDTQYF. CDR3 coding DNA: TGCGCCAGCAGCCGACTAGCGGGAGGCACAGATACGCAGTATTTT.

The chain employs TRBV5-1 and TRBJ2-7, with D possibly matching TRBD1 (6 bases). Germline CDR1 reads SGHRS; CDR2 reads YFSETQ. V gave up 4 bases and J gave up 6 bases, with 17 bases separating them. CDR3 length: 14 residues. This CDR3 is CASSKQGGGTEQYF. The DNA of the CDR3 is TGCGCCAGCAGCAAACAGGGTGGGGGTACCGAGCAGTACTTC.

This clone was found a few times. The CDR3 DNA reads as TGTGCCAGCAGTTTATCCGGGGAGCTGTTTTTT. Translation: CASSLSGELFF. The chain is built from TRBV28 and TRBJ2-2; D remains ambiguous. Between the trimmed V and J ends, which lost 1 base and 6 bases, there was a span of 0 bases. Per germline, CDR1 MDHEN and CDR2 SYDVKM. The CDR3 runs to 11 residues.

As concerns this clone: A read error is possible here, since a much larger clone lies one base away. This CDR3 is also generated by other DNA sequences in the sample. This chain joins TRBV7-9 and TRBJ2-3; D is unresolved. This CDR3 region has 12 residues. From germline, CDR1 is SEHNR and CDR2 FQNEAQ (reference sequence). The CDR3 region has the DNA TGCGCCAGCAGCTTTGGTCTAGTGGCGCAGTATTTT. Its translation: CASSFGLVAQYF.

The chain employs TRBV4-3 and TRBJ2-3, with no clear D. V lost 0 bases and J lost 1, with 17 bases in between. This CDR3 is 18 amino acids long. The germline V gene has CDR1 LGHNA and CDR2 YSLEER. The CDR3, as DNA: TGCGCCAGCAGCCAAGATAATCCCGCCGGCTCCCGCACAGATACGCAGTATTTT. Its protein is CASSQDNPAGSRTDTQYF.

This CDR3 is CASSPLGGWSDTQYF. CDR3 in DNA: TGTGCCAGCTCACCATTGGGCGGTTGGTCAGATACGCAGTATTTT. The J gene is TRBJ2-3, the V gene TRBV18; unclear D gene. V shed 2 bases and J shed 4 bases, with 13 bases lying between them. Germline loops: CDR1 KGHSH, CDR2 LQKENI. This CDR3 comprises 15 residues.

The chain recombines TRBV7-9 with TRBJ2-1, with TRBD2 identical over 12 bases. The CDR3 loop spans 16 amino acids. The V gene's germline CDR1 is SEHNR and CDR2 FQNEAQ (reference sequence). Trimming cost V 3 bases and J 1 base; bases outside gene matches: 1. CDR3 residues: CASSFTSGRSYNEQFF. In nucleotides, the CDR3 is TGTGCCAGCAGCTTTACTAGCGGGAGGTCCTACAATGAGCAGTTCTTC.

DNA of the CDR3: TGTGCCAGCAGCCCGAATACAGGTGCGGGCACTGAAGCTTTCTTT. This translates into CASSPNTGAGTEAFF. V usage is TRBV7-9 and J usage is TRBJ1-1; the D gene is possibly TRBD1 (5 bases). The V end lost 5 bases, the J end lost 4 bases, and 17 bases lay between the germline ends. This CDR3 contains 15 residues. Looked up from germline, CDR1 is SEHNR and CDR2 is FQNEAQ (reference sequence).

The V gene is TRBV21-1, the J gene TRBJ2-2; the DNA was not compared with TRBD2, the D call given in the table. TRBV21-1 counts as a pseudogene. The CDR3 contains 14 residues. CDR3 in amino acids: CASSWRKNTGELFF. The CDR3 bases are TGTGCCAGCAGTTGGAGGAAGAACACCGGGGAGCTGTTTTTT.

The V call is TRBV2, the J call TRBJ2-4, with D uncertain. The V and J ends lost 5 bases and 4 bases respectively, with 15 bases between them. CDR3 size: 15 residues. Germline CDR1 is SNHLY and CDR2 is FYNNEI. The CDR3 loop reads CASSPTRTSKNIQYF. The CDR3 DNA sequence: TGTGCCAGCAGTCCGACGCGGACCTCAAAAAACATTCAGTACTTC.

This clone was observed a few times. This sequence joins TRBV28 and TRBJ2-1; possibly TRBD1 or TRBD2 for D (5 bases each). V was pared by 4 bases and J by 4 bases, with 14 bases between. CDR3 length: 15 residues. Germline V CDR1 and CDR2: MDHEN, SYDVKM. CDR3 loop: CASSSPGTNYNEQFF. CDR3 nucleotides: TGTGCCAGCAGTTCGCCCGGGACCAATTACAATGAGCAGTTCTTC. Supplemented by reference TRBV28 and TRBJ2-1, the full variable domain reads DVKVTQSSRYLVKRTGEKVFLECVQDMDHENMFWYRQDPGLGLRLIYFSYDVKMKEKGDIPEGYSVSREKKERFSLILESASTNQTSMYLCASSSPGTNYNEQFFGPGTRLTVL.

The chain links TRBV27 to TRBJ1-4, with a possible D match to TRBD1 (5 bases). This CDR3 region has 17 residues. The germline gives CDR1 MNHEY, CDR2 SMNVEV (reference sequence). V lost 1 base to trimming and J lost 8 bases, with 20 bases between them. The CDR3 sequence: CASSLYRGGGGWEKLFF. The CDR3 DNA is TGTGCCAGCAGTTTATACCGTGGGGGTGGGGGATGGGAAAAACTGTTTTTT.

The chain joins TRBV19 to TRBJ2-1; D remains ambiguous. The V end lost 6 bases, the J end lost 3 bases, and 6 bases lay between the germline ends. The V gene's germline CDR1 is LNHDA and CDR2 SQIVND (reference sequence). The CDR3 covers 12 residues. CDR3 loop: CASSPDYNEQFF. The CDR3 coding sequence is TGTGCCAGTAGCCCCGACTACAATGAGCAGTTCTTC. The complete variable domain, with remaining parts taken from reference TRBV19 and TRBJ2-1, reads DGGITQSPKYLFRKEGQNVTLSCEQNLNHDAMYWYRQDPGQGLRLIYYSQIVNDFQKGDIAEGYSVSREKKESFPLTVTSAQKNPTAFYLCASSPDYNEQFFGPGTRLTVL.

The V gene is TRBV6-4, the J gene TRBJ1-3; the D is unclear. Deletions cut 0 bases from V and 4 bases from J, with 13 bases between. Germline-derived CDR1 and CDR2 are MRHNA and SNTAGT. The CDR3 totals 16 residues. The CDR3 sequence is CASSDSRWSRGNTIYF. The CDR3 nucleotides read TGTGCCAGCAGTGACTCGAGATGGTCCCGAGGAAACACCATATATTTT.

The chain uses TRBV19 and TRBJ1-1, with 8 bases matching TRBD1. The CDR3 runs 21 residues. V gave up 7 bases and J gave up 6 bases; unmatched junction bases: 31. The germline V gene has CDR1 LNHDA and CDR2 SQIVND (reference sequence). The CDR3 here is CASTLRGHPGQGRIRVAEAFF. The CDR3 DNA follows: TGTGCCAGTACCCTGAGGGGGCACCCCGGACAGGGCAGGATAAGGGTCGCTGAAGCTTTCTTT.

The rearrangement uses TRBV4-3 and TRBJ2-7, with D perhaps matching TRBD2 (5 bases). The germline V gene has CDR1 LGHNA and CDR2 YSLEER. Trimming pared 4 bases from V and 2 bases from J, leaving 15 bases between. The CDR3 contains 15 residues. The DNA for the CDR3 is TGCGCCAGCAGCCGATTGTTGGGAGCGGCCTACGAGCAGTACTTC. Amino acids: CASSRLLGAAYEQYF.

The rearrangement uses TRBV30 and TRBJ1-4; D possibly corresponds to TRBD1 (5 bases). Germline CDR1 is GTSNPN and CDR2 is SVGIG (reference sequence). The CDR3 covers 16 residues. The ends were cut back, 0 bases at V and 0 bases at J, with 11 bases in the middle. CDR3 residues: CAWSVPGAATNEKLFF. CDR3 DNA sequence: TGTGCCTGGAGTGTACCCGGGGCTGCAACTAATGAAAAACTGTTTTTT.

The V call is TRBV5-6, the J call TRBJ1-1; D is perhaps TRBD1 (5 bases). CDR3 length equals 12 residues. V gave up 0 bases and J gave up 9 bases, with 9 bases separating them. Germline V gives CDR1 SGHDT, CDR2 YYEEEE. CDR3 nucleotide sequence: TGTGCCAGCAGCTTGGATCGGGGCCAAGCTTTCTTT. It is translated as CASSLDRGQAFF.

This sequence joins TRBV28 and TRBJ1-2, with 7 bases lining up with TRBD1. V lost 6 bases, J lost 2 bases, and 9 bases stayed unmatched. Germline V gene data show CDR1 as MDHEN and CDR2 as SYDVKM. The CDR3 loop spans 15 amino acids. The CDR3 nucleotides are TGTGCCAGCAGCACCAATCCGGGACAGAACTATGGCTACACCTTC. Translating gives CASSTNPGQNYGYTF.

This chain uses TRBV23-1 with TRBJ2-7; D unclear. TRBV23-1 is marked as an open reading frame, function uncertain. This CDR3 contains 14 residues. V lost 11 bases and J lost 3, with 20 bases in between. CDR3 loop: CAGPEVGSRYEQYF. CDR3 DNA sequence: TGCGCCGGGCCCGAGGTGGGGTCCCGCTACGAGCAGTACTTC.

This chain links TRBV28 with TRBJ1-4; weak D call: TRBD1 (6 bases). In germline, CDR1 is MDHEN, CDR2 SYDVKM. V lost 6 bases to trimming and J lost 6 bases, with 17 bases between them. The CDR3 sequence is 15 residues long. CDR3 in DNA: TGTGCCAGCAGGCCTCCCCAGGGGCGGGATGAAAAACTGTTTTTT. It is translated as CASRPPQGRDEKLFF.

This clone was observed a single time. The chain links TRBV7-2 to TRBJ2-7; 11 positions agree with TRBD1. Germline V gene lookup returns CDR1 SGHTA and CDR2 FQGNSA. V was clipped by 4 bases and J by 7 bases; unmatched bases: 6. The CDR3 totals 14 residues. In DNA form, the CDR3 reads TGTGCCAGCAGCTCCGGACAGGGGGCGTGGGAGCAGTACTTC. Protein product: CASSSGQGAWEQYF.